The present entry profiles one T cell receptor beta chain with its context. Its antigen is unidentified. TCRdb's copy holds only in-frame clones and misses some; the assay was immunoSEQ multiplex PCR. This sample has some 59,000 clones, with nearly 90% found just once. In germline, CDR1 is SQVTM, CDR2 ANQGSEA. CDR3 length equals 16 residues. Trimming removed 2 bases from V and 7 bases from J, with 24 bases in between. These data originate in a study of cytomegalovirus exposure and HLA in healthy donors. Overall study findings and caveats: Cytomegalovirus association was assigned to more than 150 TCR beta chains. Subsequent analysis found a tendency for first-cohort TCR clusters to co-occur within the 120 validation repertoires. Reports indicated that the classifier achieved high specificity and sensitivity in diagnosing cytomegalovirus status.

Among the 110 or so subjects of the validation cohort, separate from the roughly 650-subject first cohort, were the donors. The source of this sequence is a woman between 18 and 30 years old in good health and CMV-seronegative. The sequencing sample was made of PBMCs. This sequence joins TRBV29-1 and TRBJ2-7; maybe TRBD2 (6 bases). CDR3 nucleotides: TGCAGCGTTGAAAAACCGGGGACTTCGTTTGGGGGAGAGCAGTACTTC. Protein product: CSVEKPGTSFGGEQYF.